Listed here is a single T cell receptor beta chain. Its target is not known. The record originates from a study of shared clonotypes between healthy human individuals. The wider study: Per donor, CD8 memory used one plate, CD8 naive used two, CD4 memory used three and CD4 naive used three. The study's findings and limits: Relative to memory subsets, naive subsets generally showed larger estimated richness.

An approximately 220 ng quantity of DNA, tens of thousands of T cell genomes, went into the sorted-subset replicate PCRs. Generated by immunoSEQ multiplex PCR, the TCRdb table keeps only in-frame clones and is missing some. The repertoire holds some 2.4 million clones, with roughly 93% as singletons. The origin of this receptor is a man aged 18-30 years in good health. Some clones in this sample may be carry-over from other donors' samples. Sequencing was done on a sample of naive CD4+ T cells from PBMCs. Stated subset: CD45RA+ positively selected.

Here the CDR3 reads CASSPVGEQFF. The CDR3 DNA reads TGTGCCAGCTCCCCAGTAGGTGAGCAGTTCTTC. The chain links TRBV18 to TRBJ2-1; D not resolved. The germline gives CDR1 KGHSH, CDR2 LQKENI. The CDR3 extends over 11 amino acids. Trimming stripped 6 bases from V and 9 bases from J, with 9 bases between. Using reference TRBV18 and TRBJ2-1 for the parts outside the CDR3, the full variable domain is NAGVMQNPRHLVRRRGQEARLRCSPMKGHSHVYWYRQLPEEGLKFMVYLQKENIIDESGMPKERFSAEFPKEGPSILRIQQVVRGDSAAYFCASSPVGEQFFGPGTRLTVL.